A selection of T cell receptor beta chains follows, all from one sample in a study of T cells after yellow fever vaccination. TCRdb reanalysed the 5' RACE reads using MiXCR and keeps one entry per CDR3 protein. The repertoire consists of approximately 580,000 distinct CDR3 sequences, with roughly a sixth occurring once and the leading ten covering roughly 17%. The material sequenced was PBMCs, taken 5 days after the first yellow fever vaccination. The source is a man between 18 and 29 years old who received the YFV17D yellow fever vaccine. Both conserved end residues are part of each CDR3.

CSATVGPEYEQYF | TRBJ2-7 | TRBV20-1
CASARGQRPSNYGYTF | TRBJ1-2 | TRBV5-1
CASGMNPQETQYF | TRBJ2-5 | TRBV5-1
CASSSGVAYNSPLHF | TRBJ1-6 | TRBV7-9
CASRSGALYSPLHF | TRBJ1-6 | TRBV5-1
CASPHGGSLTDTQYF | TRBJ2-3 | TRBV18
CASSPRELVGNEAFF | TRBJ1-1 | TRBV18
CASSLGGGLGSDEQFF | TRBJ2-1 | TRBV5-1
CASSSGTGAPFSDTQYF | TRBJ2-3 | TRBV5-1
CASSPSGTLNTGELFF | TRBJ2-2 | TRBV4-1
CASSPGDQETQYF | TRBJ2-5 | TRBV7-9
CASSFHGGATDTQYF | TRBJ2-3 | TRBV5-1
CASSPKDRGFYEQYF | TRBJ2-7 | TRBV4-1
CASSGTRGLNEKLFF | TRBJ1-4 | TRBV25-1
CSVGSDRGGSYEQYF | TRBJ2-7 | TRBV29-1
CSAKQRGLAKNIQYF | TRBJ2-4 | TRBV20-1
CASSLTWDATNEKLFF | TRBJ1-4 | TRBV7-9
CAIRINMNTEAFF | TRBJ1-1 | TRBV10-3
CASSRGQGVSMNTEAFF | TRBJ1-1 | TRBV6-1
CASSLDSGGPFLGTQYF | TRBJ2-5 | TRBV5-5
CASSIGGPNHEQFF | TRBJ2-1 | TRBV19
CASSYTGNYGYTF | TRBJ1-2 | TRBV6-5
CASSPPATLGEAFF | TRBJ1-1 | TRBV18
CASSQGWVVQPQHF | TRBJ1-5 | TRBV4-1
CASGRPGFRKGLAVGGGTDTQYF | TRBJ2-3 | TRBV12-5
CAWSGDNGYQPQHF | TRBJ1-5 | TRBV30
CASSLVLGPRNEQFF | TRBJ2-1 | TRBV5-1
CASSTGGHRYNSPLHF | TRBJ1-6 | TRBV7-2
CASSQEDGHSYNEQFF | TRBJ2-1 | TRBV4-1
CASSQAAVYNSPLHF | TRBJ1-6 | TRBV3-1
CASSLRGSTGANVLTF | TRBJ2-6 | TRBV14
CASSESAGWTGELFF | TRBJ2-2 | TRBV10-1
CASGREAGGPDTQYF | TRBJ2-3 | TRBV7-2